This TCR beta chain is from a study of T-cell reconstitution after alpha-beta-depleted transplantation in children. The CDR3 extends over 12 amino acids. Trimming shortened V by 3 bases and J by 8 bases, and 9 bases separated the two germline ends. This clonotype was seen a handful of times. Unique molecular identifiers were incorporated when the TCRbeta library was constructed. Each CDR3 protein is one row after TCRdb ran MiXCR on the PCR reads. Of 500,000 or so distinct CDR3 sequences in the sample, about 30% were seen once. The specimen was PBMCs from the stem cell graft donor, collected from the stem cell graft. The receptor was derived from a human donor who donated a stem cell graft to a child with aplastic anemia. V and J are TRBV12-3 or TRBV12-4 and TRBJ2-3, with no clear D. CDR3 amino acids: CASSFPGLTQYF. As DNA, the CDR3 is TGTGCCAGCAGTTTCCCCGGGCTTACGCAGTATTTT.